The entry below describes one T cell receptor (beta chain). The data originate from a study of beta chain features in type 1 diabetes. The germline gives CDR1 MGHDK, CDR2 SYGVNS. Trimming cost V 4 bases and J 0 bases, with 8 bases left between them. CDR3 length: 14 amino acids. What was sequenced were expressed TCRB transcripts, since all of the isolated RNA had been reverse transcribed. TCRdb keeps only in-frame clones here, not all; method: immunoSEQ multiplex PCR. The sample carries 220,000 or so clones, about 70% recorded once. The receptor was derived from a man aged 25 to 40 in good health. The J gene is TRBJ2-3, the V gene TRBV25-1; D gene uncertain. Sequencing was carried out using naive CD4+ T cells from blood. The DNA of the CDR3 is TGTGCCAGCAGTGGGTTACGGAGCACAGATACGCAGTATTTT. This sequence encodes CASSGLRSTDTQYF. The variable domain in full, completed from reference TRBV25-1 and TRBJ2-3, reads EADIYQTPRYLVIGTGKKITLECSQTMGHDKMYWYQQDPGMELHLIHYSYGVNSTEKGDLSSESTVSRIRTEHFPLTLESARPSHTSQYLCASSGLRSTDTQYFGPGTRLTVL.